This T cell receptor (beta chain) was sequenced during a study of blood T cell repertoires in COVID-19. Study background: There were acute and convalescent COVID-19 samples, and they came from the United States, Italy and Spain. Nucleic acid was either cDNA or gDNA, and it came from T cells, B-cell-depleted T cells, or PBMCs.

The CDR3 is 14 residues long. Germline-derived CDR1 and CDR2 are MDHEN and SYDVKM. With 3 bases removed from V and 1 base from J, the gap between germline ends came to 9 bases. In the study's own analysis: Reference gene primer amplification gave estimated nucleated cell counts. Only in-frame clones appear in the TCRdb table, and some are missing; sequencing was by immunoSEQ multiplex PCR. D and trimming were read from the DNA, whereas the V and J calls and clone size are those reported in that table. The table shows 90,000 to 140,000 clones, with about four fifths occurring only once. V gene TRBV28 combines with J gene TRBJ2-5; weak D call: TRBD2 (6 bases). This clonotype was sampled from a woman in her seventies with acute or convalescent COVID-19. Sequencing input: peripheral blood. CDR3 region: CASSFFSGQETQYF. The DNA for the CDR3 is TGTGCCAGCAGTTTTTTTAGCGGCCAAGAGACCCAGTACTTC.